Listed here are 3 T cell receptor beta chains from one sample, sequenced in a study of blood T cell repertoires in COVID-19. This table comes from immunoSEQ multiplex PCR, and its TCRdb copy is limited to in-frame clones, with some not included. The table lists some 340,000 clones, 90% of them singletons. What was sequenced was PBMCs or T cells enriched from blood (not recorded which). Receptors originate from a woman aged 25 to 39 who had been exposed to COVID-19.

This sequence joins TRBV30 and TRBJ2-2; TRBD1 is a possible D gene (6 bases). Germline CDR1 is GTSNPN and CDR2 is SVGIG (reference sequence). This CDR3 region has 13 residues. Trimming left V 1 base short and J 6 bases short, with 9 bases between. CDR3 amino acids: CAWSATGPGELFF. DNA for the CDR3: TGTGCCTGGAGTGCCACAGGGCCCGGGGAGCTGTTTTTT. Using reference TRBV30 and TRBJ2-2 for the parts outside the CDR3, the full variable domain is SQTIHQWPATLVQPVGSPLSLECTVEGTSNPNLYWYRQAAGRGLQLLFYSVGIGQISSEVPQNLSASRPQDRQFILSSKKLLLSDSGFYLCAWSATGPGELFFGEGSRLTVL.

This clone has only a few counts. The rearrangement uses TRBV6-5 and TRBJ1-4; 7 bases agree with TRBD1. This CDR3 comprises 14 residues. Germline V gene data show CDR1 as MNHEY and CDR2 as SVGAGI. J lost 8 bases, V lost 2 bases, and 5 bases had no gene match. The CDR3 loop reads CASSYGQGVEKLFF. The CDR3 bases are TGTGCCAGCAGTTACGGGCAGGGGGTCGAAAAACTGTTTTTT.

The rearrangement uses TRBV3-1 (or the pseudogene TRBV3-2) and TRBJ2-5; D may be TRBD1 (6 bases). Germline V gene sequence: CDR1 LGHDT, CDR2 YNNKEL (reference sequence). The CDR3 loop spans 14 amino acids. V lost 4 bases to trimming and J lost 2 bases, with 11 bases between them. The CDR3 sequence: CASSRTDLQETQYF. The DNA for the CDR3 is TGTGCCAGCAGCCGGACAGACCTACAAGAGACCCAGTACTTC.